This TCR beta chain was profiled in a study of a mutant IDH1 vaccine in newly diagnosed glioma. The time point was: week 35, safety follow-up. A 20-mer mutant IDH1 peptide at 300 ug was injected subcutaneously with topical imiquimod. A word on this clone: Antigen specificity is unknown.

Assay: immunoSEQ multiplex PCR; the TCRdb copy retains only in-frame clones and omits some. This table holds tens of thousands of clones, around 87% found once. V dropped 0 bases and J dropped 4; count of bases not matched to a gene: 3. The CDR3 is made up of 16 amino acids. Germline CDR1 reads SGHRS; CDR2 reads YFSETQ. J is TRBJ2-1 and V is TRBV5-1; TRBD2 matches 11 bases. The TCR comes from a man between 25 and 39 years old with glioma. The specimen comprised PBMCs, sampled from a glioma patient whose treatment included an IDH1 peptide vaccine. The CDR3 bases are TGCGCCAGCAGCTTGGCAGGGACTAGCGGTTACAATGAGCAGTTCTTC. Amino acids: CASSLAGTSGYNEQFF. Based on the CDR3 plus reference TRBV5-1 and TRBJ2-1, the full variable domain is KAGVTQTPRYLIKTRGQQVTLSCSPISGHRSVSWYQQTPGQGLQFLFEYFSETQRNKGNFPGRFSGRQFSNSRSEMNVSTLELGDSALYLCASSLAGTSGYNEQFFGPGTRLTVL.